The 13 T cell receptor beta chains reported below all come from one sample, sequenced in a study of T cells in Graves' hyperthyroidism and ophthalmopathy (dated by TCRdb to the late 2010s). Library construction relied on multiplex PCR. The instrument was an Illumina HiSeq 2000. The TCR beta CDR3 regions were amplified from the RNA transcripts. The first round of RT-PCR for the TCR CDR3 was performed with the HTBI primer set and the Qiagen OneStep RT-PCR kit. TCRdb redid the processing of the public reads, applying fastp at Q25 and MiXCR, and retained in-frame beta chains. Rows matching on CDR3 protein sequence are summarized as one entry with the most common DNA and genes. The sample table shows about 690,000 distinct CDR3 sequences, and roughly 17% are seen once. The top ten clones comprise less than 20% of the sample. Sequenced sample: blood. All receptors derive from a man aged 45-60 years with Graves' hyperthyroidism.

This clonotype occurred a few times. The chain links TRBV7-2 to TRBJ1-3; TRBD1 matches at 8 bases. The J segment lost 2 bases and the V segment lost 5 bases, leaving 5 bases of the junction unmatched. CDR3 length equals 15 residues. Germline V lookup: CDR1 SGHTA, CDR2 FQGNSA. The CDR3 bases are TGTGCCAGCAGCCAAGAGACAGGGGCTGGAAACACCATATATTTT. As protein: CASSQETGAGNTIYF.

Only a few counts were recorded for this clonotype. The rearrangement uses TRBV15 and TRBJ2-7; TRBD1 agrees at 9 bases. CDR1 LNHNV and CDR2 YYDKDF come from the germline V gene (reference sequence). This CDR3 has 15 amino acids. The V and J ends lost 0 bases and 4 bases, in that order; junction bases with no gene match: 4. The CDR3 is CATSREGDRGYEQYF. The CDR3 DNA sequence: TGTGCCACCAGCAGAGAGGGCGACAGGGGGTACGAGCAGTACTTC.

The gene calls are TRBV7-9 and TRBJ1-1; the D gene is possibly TRBD1 (5 bases). Germline values: CDR1 SEHNR, CDR2 FQNEAQ (reference sequence). The CDR3 has 14 amino acids. Trimming pared 5 bases from V and 4 bases from J, leaving 14 bases between. The CDR3 DNA sequence: TGTGCCAGCAGCCTTGCCTCAGGGTTCACTGAAGCTTTCTTT. Translation gives CASSLASGFTEAFF.

This clonotype was recorded at least ten times. The chain has TRBV30 and TRBJ2-4; 8 nucleotides align to TRBD2. CDR3 length: 14 residues. The J segment lost 9 bases and the V segment lost 2 bases, leaving 9 bases of the junction unmatched. Germline V gene sequence: CDR1 GTSNPN, CDR2 SVGIG (reference sequence). The DNA for the CDR3 is TGTGCCTGGAGTACACAAAGCGGGAGTGGCATTCAGTACTTC. It encodes CAWSTQSGSGIQYF. The complete variable domain, with remaining parts taken from reference TRBV30 and TRBJ2-4, reads SQTIHQWPATLVQPVGSPLSLECTVEGTSNPNLYWYRQAAGRGLQLLFYSVGIGQISSEVPQNLSASRPQDRQFILSSKKLLLSDSGFYLCAWSTQSGSGIQYFGAGTRLSVL.

This clonotype was observed a handful of times. This chain connects TRBV18 to TRBJ2-7, with TRBD1 matching over 11 bases. CDR3 length: 13 residues. The ends lost 8 bases at V and 6 bases at J; junction bases unmatched: 6. Per germline, CDR1 KGHSH and CDR2 LQKENI. Here the CDR3 DNA reads TGTGCCAGCGCTGGGACAGGGGGTTCCGAGCAGTACTTC. Amino acid sequence: CASAGTGGSEQYF.

This clonotype was counted at least ten times. The chain is built from TRBV6-2 or TRBV6-3 and TRBJ1-1; the D gene is possibly TRBD1 (5 bases). CDR1 is MNHEY, CDR2 SVGEGT, per germline. The length of the CDR3 is 12 residues. The V end lost 10 bases, the J end lost 4 bases, and 13 bases lay between the germline ends. The CDR3 here is CAIRQPPTEAFF. The CDR3 DNA follows: TGTGCCATTAGACAGCCACCCACTGAAGCTTTCTTT.

The chain carries TRBV14 and TRBJ2-3; D is undetermined. The germline V gene has CDR1 SGHDN and CDR2 FVKESK. This CDR3 is 15 amino acids long. V lost 1 base to trimming and J lost 4 bases, with 12 bases between them. CDR3 bases: TGTGCCAGCAGCCAAGTCCTTTTGTCTCCAGATACGCAGTATTTT. Protein: CASSQVLLSPDTQYF.

This clonotype showed up many times. The rearrangement links TRBV2 to TRBJ2-5; D unresolved. The germline V gene has CDR1 SNHLY and CDR2 FYNNEI. Trimming removed 4 bases from V and 5 bases from J, with 11 bases in between. This CDR3 contains 13 residues. The CDR3 DNA reads as TGTGCCAGCAGTGGGGCAGATGGGGAGACCCAGTACTTC. Amino acid sequence: CASSGADGETQYF.

At least ten counts were recorded for this clonotype. The rearrangement uses TRBV2 and TRBJ2-2, with D possibly matching TRBD1 (6 bases). CDR1 is SNHLY and CDR2 is FYNNEI in the germline V gene. This CDR3 spans 16 amino acids. Trimming left V 1 base short and J 0 bases short, with 9 bases between. In nucleotides, the CDR3 is TGTGCCAGCAGTGAAGGACAGGCCACGAACACCGGGGAGCTGTTTTTT. As protein: CASSEGQATNTGELFF.

This clonotype was detected only a few times. V usage is TRBV18 and J usage is TRBJ2-7, with TRBD1 matching over 9 bases. The CDR3 has 14 amino acids. Germline assignment: CDR1 KGHSH and CDR2 LQKENI. Trimming took 4 bases from V and 6 from J; bases not matched to a gene: 7. The CDR3 reads CASSQDRGPIEQYF. CDR3 DNA: TGTGCCAGCTCACAGGACAGGGGACCCATCGAGCAGTACTTC. The variable domain in full, with the rest retrieved from reference TRBV18 and TRBJ2-7, is NAGVMQNPRHLVRRRGQEARLRCSPMKGHSHVYWYRQLPEEGLKFMVYLQKENIIDESGMPKERFSAEFPKEGPSILRIQQVVRGDSAAYFCASSQDRGPIEQYFGPGTRLTVT.

This clonotype has ten or more counts. The V call is TRBV24-1, the J call TRBJ2-1; D possibly corresponds to TRBD1 (6 bases). From germline, CDR1 is KGHDR and CDR2 SFDVKD. CDR3 length: 17 amino acids. V gave up 2 bases and J gave up 1 base, with 14 bases separating them. The CDR3 here is CATSDYLGGGSYNEQFF. For the CDR3, the DNA is TGTGCCACCAGTGATTACCTTGGGGGCGGATCCTACAATGAGCAGTTCTTC.

The sample holds many counts of this clonotype. The chain has TRBV7-2 and TRBJ2-7; 12 nucleotides align to TRBD2. Germline CDR1 and CDR2: SGHTA and FQGNSA. There are 18 residues in the CDR3. V gave up 2 bases and J gave up 0 bases; unmatched junction bases: 8. The CDR3 DNA follows: TGTGCCAGCAGCTTATTTGGACTAGCGGGATCGAGCTCCTACGAGCAGTACTTC. It translates to CASSLFGLAGSSSYEQYF.

The chain joins TRBV29-1 to TRBJ2-3, with a tentative D call TRBD1 (5 bases). The CDR3 loop spans 15 amino acids. CDR1 is SQVTM and CDR2 is ANQGSEA in the germline V gene. V gave up 0 bases and J gave up 2 bases, with 12 bases separating them. The CDR3 sequence: CSVEDSRGSTDTQYF. CDR3 DNA: TGCAGCGTTGAAGATTCAAGGGGCTCCACAGATACGCAGTATTTT.